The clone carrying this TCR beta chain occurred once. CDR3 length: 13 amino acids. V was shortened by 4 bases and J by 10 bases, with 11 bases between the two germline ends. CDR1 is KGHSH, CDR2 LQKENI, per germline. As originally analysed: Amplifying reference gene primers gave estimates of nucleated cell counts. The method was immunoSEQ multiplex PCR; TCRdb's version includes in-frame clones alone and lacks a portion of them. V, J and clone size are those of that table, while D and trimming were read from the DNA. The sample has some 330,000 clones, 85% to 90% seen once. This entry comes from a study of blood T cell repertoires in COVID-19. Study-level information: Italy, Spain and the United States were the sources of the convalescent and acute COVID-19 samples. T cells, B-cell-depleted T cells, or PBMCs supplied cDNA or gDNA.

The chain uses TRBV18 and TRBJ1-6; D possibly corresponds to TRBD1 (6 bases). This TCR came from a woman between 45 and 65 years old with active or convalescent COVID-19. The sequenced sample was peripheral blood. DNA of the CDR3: TGTGCCAGCTCACAGGGGGGGGGATCACCCCTCCACTTT. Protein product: CASSQGGGSPLHF.